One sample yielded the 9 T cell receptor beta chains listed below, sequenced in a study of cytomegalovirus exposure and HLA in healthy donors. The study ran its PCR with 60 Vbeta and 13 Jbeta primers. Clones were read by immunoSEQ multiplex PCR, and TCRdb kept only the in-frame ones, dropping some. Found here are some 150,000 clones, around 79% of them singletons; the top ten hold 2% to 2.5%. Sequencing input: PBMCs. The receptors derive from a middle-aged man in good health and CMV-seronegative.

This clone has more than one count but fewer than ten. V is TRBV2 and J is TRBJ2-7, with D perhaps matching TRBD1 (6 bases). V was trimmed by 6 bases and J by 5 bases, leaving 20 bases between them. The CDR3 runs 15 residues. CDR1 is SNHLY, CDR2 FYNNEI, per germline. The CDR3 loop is CASRPEGPGDHEQYF. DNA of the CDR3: TGTGCCAGCAGACCCGAGGGTCCAGGGGACCACGAGCAGTACTTC.

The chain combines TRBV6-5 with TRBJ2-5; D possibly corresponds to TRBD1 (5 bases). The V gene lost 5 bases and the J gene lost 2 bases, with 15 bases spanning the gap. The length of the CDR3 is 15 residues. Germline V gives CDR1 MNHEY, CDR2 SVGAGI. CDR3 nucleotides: TGTGCCAGCAGTCTAGGGATAGGGGCGCAAGAGACCCAGTACTTC. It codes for CASSLGIGAQETQYF.

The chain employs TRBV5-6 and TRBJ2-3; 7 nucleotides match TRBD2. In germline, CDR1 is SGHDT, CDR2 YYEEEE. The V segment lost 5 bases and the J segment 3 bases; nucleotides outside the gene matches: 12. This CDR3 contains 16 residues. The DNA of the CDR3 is TGTGCCAGCAGATCCTTGATCCGACTAGCTACAGATACGCAGTATTTT. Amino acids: CASRSLIRLATDTQYF. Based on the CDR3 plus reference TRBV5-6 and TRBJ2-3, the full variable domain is DAGVTQSPTHLIKTRGQQVTLRCSPKSGHDTVSWYQQALGQGPQFIFQYYEEEERQRGNFPDRFSGHQFPNYSSELNVNALLLGDSALYLCASRSLIRLATDTQYFGPGTRLTVL.

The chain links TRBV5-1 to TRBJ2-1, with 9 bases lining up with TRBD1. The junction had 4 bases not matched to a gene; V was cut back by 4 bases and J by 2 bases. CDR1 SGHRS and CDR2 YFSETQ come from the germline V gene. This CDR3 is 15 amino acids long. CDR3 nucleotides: TGCGCCAGCAGCGGCGGACAGGGGACCTACAATGAGCAGTTCTTC. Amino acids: CASSGGQGTYNEQFF.

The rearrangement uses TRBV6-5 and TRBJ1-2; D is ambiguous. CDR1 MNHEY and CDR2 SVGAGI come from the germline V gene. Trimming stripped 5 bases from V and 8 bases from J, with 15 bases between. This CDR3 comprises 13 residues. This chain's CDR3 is CASSDPRQSGYTF. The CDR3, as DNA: TGTGCCAGCAGTGACCCCCGACAATCCGGCTACACCTTC.

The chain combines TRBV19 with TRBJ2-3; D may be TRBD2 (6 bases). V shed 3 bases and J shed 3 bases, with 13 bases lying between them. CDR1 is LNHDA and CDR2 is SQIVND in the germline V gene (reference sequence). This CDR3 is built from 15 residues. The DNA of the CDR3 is TGTGCCAGTAGTATCGTTTGGCGGGGTACAGATACGCAGTATTTT. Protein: CASSIVWRGTDTQYF.

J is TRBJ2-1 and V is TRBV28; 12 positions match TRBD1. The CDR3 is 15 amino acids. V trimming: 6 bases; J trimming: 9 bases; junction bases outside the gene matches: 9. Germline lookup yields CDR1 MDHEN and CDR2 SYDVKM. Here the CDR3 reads CASRQPGTGGLEQFF. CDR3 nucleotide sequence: TGTGCCAGCAGGCAGCCCGGGACAGGGGGCCTTGAGCAGTTCTTC.

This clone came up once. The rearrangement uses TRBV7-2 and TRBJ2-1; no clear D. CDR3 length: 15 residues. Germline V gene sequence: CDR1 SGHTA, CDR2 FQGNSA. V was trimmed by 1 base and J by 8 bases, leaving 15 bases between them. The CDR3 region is CASSLVVTLSYEQFF. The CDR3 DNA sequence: TGTGCCAGCAGCTTAGTGGTGACTCTTTCATATGAGCAGTTCTTC. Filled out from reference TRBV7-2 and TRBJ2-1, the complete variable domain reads GAGVSQSPSNKVTEKGKDVELRCDPISGHTALYWYRQSLGQGLEFLIYFQGNSAPDKSGLPSDRFSAERTGGSVSTLTIQRTQQEDSAVYLCASSLVVTLSYEQFFGPGTRLTVL.

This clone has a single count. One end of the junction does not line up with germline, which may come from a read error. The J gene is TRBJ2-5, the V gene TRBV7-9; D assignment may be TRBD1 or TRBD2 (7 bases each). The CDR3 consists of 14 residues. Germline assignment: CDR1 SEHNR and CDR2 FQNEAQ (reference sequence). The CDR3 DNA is TGTTCCAGCAGGGGGGGTGGGTCCGCGGAGACCCAGTACTTC. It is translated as CSSRGGGSAETQYF.